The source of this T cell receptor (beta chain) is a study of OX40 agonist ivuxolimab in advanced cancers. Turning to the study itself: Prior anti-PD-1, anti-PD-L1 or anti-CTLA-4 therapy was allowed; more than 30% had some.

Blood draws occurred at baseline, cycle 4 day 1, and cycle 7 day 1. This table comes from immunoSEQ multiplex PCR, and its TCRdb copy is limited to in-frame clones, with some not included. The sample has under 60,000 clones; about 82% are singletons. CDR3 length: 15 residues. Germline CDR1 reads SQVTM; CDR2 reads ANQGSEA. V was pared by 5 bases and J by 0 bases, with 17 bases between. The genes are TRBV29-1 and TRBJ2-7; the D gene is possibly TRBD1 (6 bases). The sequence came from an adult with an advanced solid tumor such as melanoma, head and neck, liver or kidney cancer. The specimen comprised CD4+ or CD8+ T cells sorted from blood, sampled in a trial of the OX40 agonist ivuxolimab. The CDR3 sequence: CSVRPGTSDSYEQYF. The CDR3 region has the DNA TGCAGCGTTCGACCCGGGACAAGCGACTCCTACGAGCAGTACTTC.